This T cell receptor beta chain was captured by sequencing in a study of cytomegalovirus exposure and HLA in healthy donors listed by TCRdb under 2017. A note on the overall study: An earlier analysis of a few hundred of the donors reported over 250 Gb of sequence data and roughly 120 million unique TCR beta sequences obtained from approximately 180 million T cells. An early release covering some 640 HLA-typed donors comprised about 300 gigabases of sequencing data and some 79 million unique TCR sequences. The genetic ancestry cluster associated with self-reported Caucasian donors included 80% to 90% of the approximately 400 genotyped donors. The study aimed to test whether cataloging public T cell receptors could reveal signatures of past pathogen exposure. Using immunosequencing, the study profiled T cell repertoires from around 670 subjects and related those repertoires to cytomegalovirus serostatus. A separate validation cohort of roughly 130 different subjects was used in addition to the roughly 620-subject first cohort. To predict cytomegalovirus infection status, the study brought together high-throughput TCR immunosequencing, statistical association of individual TCRs with disease status, and machine learning. A later analysis re-analyzed previously published TCR beta repertoires from 500 to 700 donors and added high-resolution HLA genotyping to study TCR occurrence patterns. Rather than drawing on any new phenotypic data, the later analysis identified candidate immune exposures from TCR beta sequences and the way those sequences occurred across donors. In an earlier analysis of several hundred of the donors, high-throughput TCR beta sequencing was used to judge whether each TCR beta V gene segment behaved as functional or pseudogenic. Donor age, sex, ethnicity and CMV serostatus were collected together with the repertoire data. In a later genetic analysis, genome-wide SNP genotypes for about three fifths of the 666 donors were used, and that subset was treated as a discovery cohort. Every discovery cohort repertoire had been produced on one sequencing platform. HLA typing covered class I and class II loci at four-digit resolution. Typing coverage varied by locus: about 629-640 donors for A, B, C, DRB1 and DQB1; 522 for DQA1; about 600 for DPA1; around 450 for DPB1. Four or five DR-DQ haplotypes were treated as single units for association and clustering because of strong linkage in the cohort. Across 398 genotyped donors of the cohort, an average of about 240,000 unique TCR beta nucleotide sequences per donor were sequenced, and 15% to 20% of those sequences were non-productive. The research as a whole found: A few of the identified cytomegalovirus-associated TCR beta chains were confirmed in vitro to be specific for cytomegalovirus antigens. In a later analysis, around 17,000 TCR beta sequences were associated with specific HLA alleles at a false discovery rate of 0.05. Presence/absence analyses assumed roughly uniform sequencing depth across donors, an assumption that may not hold. HLA typing was unavailable for some donors at each locus, so association tests used only the typed subset. Linkage disequilibrium might explain the correlated functional status among segregating V segments, but an unknown experimental factor could not be excluded. A later analysis found that TCR association rates varied across HLA loci, with DRB1 alleles showing the most associated TCRs and HLA-C alleles the fewest. Most TCR sequences were seen in very few donors, while some public TCRs were found in many individuals. A further reported finding was that TCR beta sequences accurately predicted the HLA-A and HLA-B alleles for most subjects in the first cohort. A later analysis found that most CMV-associated TCR beta chains appeared HLA-restricted, with HLA associations seemingly driven largely by CMV exposure. The only immune exposure information available for the cohort was CMV serostatus. In a later analysis, HLA-associated TCR beta chains showed more clonal expansion and lower generation probabilities than non-associated chains that were equally common. Assigning TCR associations to individual alleles was difficult when HLA alleles, especially DR and DQ, strongly co-occurred. Compared with the approximately 670-donor mean, donors in an Asian-associated ancestry cluster had fewer N-insertions in productive TCRs, according to a later genetic analysis. Some IMGT-functional V segments, including TRBV6-2 and TRBV6-3, could not be distinguished by the 87-base-pair reads and were therefore excluded. V-gene and J-gene trimming of TCR beta chains was associated with a missense DCLRE1C variant in a later genetic analysis, and the association was replicated in an independent cohort. The classifier was reported to diagnose cytomegalovirus status with high specificity and sensitivity in both the original cohort and the validation cohort. A later analysis reported that several top co-occurrence clusters appeared linked to parvovirus B19, influenza, CMV and Epstein-Barr virus. The sequencing pipeline was judged likely to have produced a cluster of highly shared sequence variants as a technical artifact. In an earlier analysis of more than 450 of the donors, most TCR beta V segments were observed in productive rearrangements about 87% or about 30% of the time, broadly matching IMGT annotations. In this cohort, only TCR beta chains were sequenced, and detectable features were limited by the absence of alpha or paired-chain data. The study gave a list of about 150 TCR beta chains associated with cytomegalovirus. According to the authors, the approach could potentially be generalized to other disease states and immunological phenotypes. Because counts were too low, about 17 rarely observed V segments, including chromosome 9 orphons, were excluded from the earlier analysis of 587 of the donors.

Concerning this clone itself: This receptor's antigen is unknown. Per-nucleotide qualities are absent, and no much larger clonotype sits a single base away.

The library was generated by the immunoSEQ multiplex PCR assay. The multiplex PCR relied on a mix of 60 forward primers for TCR Vbeta segments and 13 reverse primers for TCR Jbeta segments. The CDR3 region of rearranged TCR beta genes was amplified from genomic DNA by a multiplex PCR assay. Amplified TCR beta libraries were sequenced as 87-base-pair reads on the Illumina HiSeq System. The study's own analysis went as follows. A later analysis tallied 75 million to 85 million unique TCR beta chains across the approximately 670 repertoires, and about 12 million of those chains were shared by two or more donors. A nearest-neighbor algorithm error-corrected the raw reads and collapsed the reads into unique sequences, merging closely related sequences to remove PCR and sequencing errors. To assign V, D and J gene segments, CDR3 sequences were aligned to IMGT reference sequences. For a sequence to be retained, at least a six-nucleotide match to both a V gene segment and a J gene segment was required. A rearrangement was called productive if the CDR3 had no stop codons and remained in frame with V and J, and every other rearrangement was called non-productive. Following IMGT convention, CDR3 was defined as the stretch from the second conserved V-encoded cysteine to the conserved J-encoded phenylalanine. The earlier analysis of about 530 of the donors excluded any sequence lacking an unambiguous match to a single V gene segment. In an earlier analysis of some 590 of the donors, a V segment was called functional when productive rearrangements were above 56.7%, and segregating when the standard deviation between donors exceeded 5%. A statistical classification framework was built for diagnosing cytomegalovirus status from the catalog of TCR beta chain sequences. V and J gene assignment, in a later analysis, came from comparing TCR nucleotide sequences with IMGT/GENE-DB human TR gene sequences. The TCRdist pipeline was used in a later analysis to assign CDR3 sequences and most-parsimonious VDJ recombination scenarios. In a later analysis, each TCR beta chain was defined by its CDR3 amino acid sequence together with its V-gene family, and reads without a unique V-gene family were excluded. A later analysis removed 500 to 650 highly shared, low-generation-probability nucleotide sequences to deal with suspected cross-contamination and a sequencing artifact. In a later analysis, a clonal expansion index was calculated for each public chain from normalized within-repertoire ranks of inferred template counts. In a later analysis, generation probabilities were computed using a VDJ recombination model fitted to out-of-frame rearrangements, and the results were checked against IGoR. In a later analysis, hypergeometric tests were used to score TCR-TCR, TCR-HLA and TCR-CMV co-occurrence, with a repertoire-size bias correction applied to TCR pairs. A later analysis estimated false discovery rates by permuting HLA or CMV assignments 20 times. A later analysis grouped co-occurring TCRs with DBSCAN, adding TCRdist sequence similarity when clustering within HLA-allele-positive subsets. For co-occurrence clustering, repertoires with fewer than 30,000 or more than 120,000 public chains were excluded, along with four to six repertoires with anomalous nucleotide sharing. TCRdb limited this immuneACCESS table to in-frame rearrangements with V and J called. A share of clones is missing; checked studies link under half to unresolved V genes, and the rest is unexplained. D and trimming were read from the DNA, whereas the V and J calls and clone size are those reported in that table. This sample gives over 200,000 clones in total; around four fifths of them show up just once. The ten largest clones represent about 0.58% of the sample.

Counted from cysteine to phenylalanine, this CDR3 has 17 amino acids. CDR3 DNA is the only sequence kept; it has 51 bases, read in frame from the first base. V is pruned by 4 bases and J by 7 bases, leaving 13 bases of the junction without a gene match. Looking up the germline V gene (reference sequence) yields CDR1 MNHEY and CDR2 SMNVEV. The cohort comprised under 700 healthy bone marrow donors. Cohort members were all nominally healthy when sampled, although unrecorded immune exposures were likely present. The donor tested CMV seronegative and was one of the 352 seronegative cohort members. A peripheral blood sample was collected from each donor, and TCR beta sequencing was performed on peripheral blood mononuclear cells. Genomic DNA was extracted from the blood cell samples with the Qiagen DNeasy Blood Extraction Kit.

The clonotype comes from a woman aged 35 to 49 in good health and CMV-seronegative. Sequenced sample: PBMCs. The V and J genes are TRBV27 and TRBJ2-5, with 12 bases in between that match TRBD2. DNA sequence: TGTGCCAGCAGTTCGCGACTAGCGGGGGCAGGCTGGGGGACCCAGTACTTC. This yields the protein CASSSRLAGAGWGTQYF.